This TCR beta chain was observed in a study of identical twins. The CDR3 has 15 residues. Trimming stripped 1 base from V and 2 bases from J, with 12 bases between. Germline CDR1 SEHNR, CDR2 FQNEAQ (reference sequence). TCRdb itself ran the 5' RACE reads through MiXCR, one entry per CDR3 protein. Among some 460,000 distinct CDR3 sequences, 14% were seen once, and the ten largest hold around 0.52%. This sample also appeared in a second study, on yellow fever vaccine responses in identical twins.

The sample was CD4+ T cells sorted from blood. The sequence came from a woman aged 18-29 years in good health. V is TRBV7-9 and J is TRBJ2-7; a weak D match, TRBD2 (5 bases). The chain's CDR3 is CASSLESGRTYEQYF. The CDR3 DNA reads TGTGCCAGCAGCTTAGAAAGCGGCAGAACCTACGAGCAGTACTTC.